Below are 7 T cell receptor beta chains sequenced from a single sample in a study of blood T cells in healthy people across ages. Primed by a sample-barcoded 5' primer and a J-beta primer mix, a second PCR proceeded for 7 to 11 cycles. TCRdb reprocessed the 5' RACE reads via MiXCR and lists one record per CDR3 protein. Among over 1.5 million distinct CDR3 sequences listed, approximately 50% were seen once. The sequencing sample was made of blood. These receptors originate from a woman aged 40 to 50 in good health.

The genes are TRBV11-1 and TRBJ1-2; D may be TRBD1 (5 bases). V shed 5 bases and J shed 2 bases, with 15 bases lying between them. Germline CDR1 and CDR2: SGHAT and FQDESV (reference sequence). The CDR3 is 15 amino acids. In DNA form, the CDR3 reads TGTGCCAGCAGCGCGGGGCCCCGAGGCAACTATGGCTACACCTTC. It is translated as CASSAGPRGNYGYTF.

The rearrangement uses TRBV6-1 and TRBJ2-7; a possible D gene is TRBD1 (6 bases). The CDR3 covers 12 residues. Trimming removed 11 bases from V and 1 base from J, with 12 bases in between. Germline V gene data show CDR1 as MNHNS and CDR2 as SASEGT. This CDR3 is CALQGYSYEQYF. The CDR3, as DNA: TGTGCCCTCCAGGGGTATTCCTACGAGCAGTACTTC.

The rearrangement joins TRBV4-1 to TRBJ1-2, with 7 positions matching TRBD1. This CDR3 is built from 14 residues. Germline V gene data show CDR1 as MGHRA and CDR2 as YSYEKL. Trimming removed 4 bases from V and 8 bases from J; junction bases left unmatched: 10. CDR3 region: CASSPRQGGGGYTF. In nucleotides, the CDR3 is TGCGCCAGCAGCCCGAGACAGGGAGGGGGCGGCTACACCTTC.

The CDR3 region has the DNA TGTGCCAGCAGAGCATCCACAGGGCCCTATGGCTACACCTTC. Protein sequence: CASRASTGPYGYTF. The rearrangement joins TRBV6-5 to TRBJ1-2, with D perhaps TRBD1 (6 bases). CDR1 and CDR2 from the germline V gene are MNHEY and SVGAGI. This CDR3 contains 14 residues. V lost 6 bases, J lost 4 bases, and 15 bases lay in between.

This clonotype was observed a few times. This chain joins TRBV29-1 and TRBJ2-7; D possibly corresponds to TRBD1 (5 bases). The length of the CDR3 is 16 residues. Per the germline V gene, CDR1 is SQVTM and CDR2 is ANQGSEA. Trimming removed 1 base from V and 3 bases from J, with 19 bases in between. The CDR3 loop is CSVEGGVEDTDYEQYF. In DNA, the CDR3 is TGCAGCGTTGAAGGTGGAGTAGAGGACACAGACTACGAGCAGTACTTC.

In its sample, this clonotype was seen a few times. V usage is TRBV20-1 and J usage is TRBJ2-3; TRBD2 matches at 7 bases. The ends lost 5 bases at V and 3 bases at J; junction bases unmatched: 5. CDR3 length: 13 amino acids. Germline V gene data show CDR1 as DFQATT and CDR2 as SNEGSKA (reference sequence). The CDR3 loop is CSAVPGLTDTQYF. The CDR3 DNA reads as TGCAGTGCTGTCCCGGGACTAACAGATACGCAGTATTTT.

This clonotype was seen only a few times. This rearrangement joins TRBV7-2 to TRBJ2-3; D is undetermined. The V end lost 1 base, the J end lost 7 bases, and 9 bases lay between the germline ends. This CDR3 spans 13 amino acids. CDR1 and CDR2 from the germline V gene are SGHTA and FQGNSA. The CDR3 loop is CASSLDLLNTQYF. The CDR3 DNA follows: TGTGCCAGCAGCTTAGACCTTCTGAATACGCAGTATTTT.